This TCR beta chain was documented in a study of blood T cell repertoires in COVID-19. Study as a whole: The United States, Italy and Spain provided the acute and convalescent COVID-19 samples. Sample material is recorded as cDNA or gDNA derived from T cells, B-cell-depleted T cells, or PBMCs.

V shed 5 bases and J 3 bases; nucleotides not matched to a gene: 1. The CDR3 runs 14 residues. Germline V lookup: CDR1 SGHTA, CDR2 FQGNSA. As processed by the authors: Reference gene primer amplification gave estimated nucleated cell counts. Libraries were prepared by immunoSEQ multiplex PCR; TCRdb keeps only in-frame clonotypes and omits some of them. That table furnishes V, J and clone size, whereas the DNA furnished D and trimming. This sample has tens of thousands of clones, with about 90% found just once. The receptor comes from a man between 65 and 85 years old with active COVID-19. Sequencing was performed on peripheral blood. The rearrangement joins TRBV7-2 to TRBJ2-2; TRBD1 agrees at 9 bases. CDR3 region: CASSRTGDTGELFF. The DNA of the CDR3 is TGTGCCAGCAGCCGGACAGGGGACACCGGGGAGCTGTTTTTT.